There are many counts of the clone carrying this TCR beta chain. The antigen is undetermined. The CDR3 runs 14 residues. Germline lookup yields CDR1 KGHDR and CDR2 SFDVKD. V shed 9 bases and J shed 2 bases, with 14 bases lying between them. The data derive from a study of regulatory T cells in long-lasting Graves disease. Assembly of TCR beta libraries relied on iRepertoire HTBI primers together with Arm-PCR of CDR3 regions. Using its own MiXCR run on the multiplex PCR reads, TCRdb lists one record per CDR3 protein. The repertoire holds roughly 420,000 distinct CDR3 sequences, with around 15% as singletons. Broader study findings: Results may be inaccurate due to the small sample size. Persistent disease favored TRBV28, TRBJ1-2 and TRBJ2-5. The analysis examined peripheral blood only and excluded thyroid tissue.

Time point of the sample: newly diagnosed GD, antithyroid drugs for less than 3 months. After RNA was extracted from PBMCs, the TCR library was made from it. These same data were also listed under a study on T cells in Graves' hyperthyroidism and ophthalmopathy. That work contributes: Participants, patients aged 18 to 65, had newly diagnosed hyperthyroidism with a duration under 2 months.

The chain has TRBV24-1 and TRBJ2-3, with a tentative D call TRBD2 (6 bases). The starting material was peripheral blood mononuclear cells (PBMCs), obtained at new diagnosis, from a patient treated with antithyroid drugs. The receptor was isolated from a woman aged 25 to 39 with Graves disease. The DNA for the CDR3 is TGTGCCACCTCTGGGAGGACCGCCACAGATACGCAGTATTTT. It translates to CATSGRTATDTQYF.